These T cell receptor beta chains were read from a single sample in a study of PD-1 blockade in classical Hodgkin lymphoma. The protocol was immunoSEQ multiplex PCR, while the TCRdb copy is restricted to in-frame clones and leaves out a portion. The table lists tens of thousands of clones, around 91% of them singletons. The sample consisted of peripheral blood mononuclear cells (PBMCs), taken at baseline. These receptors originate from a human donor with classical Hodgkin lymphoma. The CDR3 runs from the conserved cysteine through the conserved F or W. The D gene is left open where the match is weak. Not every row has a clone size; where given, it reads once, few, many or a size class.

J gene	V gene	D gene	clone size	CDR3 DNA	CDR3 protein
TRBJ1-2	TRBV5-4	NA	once	TGTGCCAGCAGCTTGAGGGGGGTTAACTATGGCTACACCTTC	CASSLRGVNYGYTF
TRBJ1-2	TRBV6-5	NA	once	TGTGCCTGCCGGGGTGCAGGGGATGGCTACACCTTC	CACRGAGDGYTF
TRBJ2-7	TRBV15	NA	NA	TGTGCCACCGGTGGGGTCGGGTACGAGCAGTACTTC	CATGGVGYEQYF
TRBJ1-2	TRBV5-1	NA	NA	TGCGCCAGCAGCCTTAGGGGAGACTATGGCTACACCTTC	CASSLRGDYGYTF
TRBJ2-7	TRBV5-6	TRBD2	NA	TGTGCCAGCAGCTTGGGGGGACTAAACGAGCAGTACTTC	CASSLGGLNEQYF
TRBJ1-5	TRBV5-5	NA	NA	TGTGCCAGCAGCTCCGGACCGACGAATCAGCCCCAGCATTTT	CASSSGPTNQPQHF
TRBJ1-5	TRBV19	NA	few	TGTGCCAGTAGTACCTTCCGGGTCCCGAATCAGCCCCAGCATTTT	CASSTFRVPNQPQHF
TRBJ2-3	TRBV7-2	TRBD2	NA	TGTGCCAGCAGCGTAGACTGGGGGGGTACAGATACGCAGTATTTT	CASSVDWGGTDTQYF
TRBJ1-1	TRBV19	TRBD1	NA	TGTGCCAGTAGTACCGACAGGGGGGGCAACGCCGGGAACACTGAAGCTTTCTTT	CASSTDRGGNAGNTEAFF
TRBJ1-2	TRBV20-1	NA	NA	TGCAGTGCTAGAGGAGGGGATGGCTACACCTTC	CSARGGDGYTF
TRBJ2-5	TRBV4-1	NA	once	TGCGCCAGCAGCCAAGGGCAGTTCTCGGGAGAGACCCAGTACTTC	CASSQGQFSGETQYF
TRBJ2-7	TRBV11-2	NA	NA	TGTGCCAGCAGCTTAGCTCCCAGTGACTCCTACGAGCAGTACTTC	CASSLAPSDSYEQYF
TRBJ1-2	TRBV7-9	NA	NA	TGTGCCAGCAGCCATTATCCCCAAGTTCAGACCTATGGCTACACCTTC	CASSHYPQVQTYGYTF
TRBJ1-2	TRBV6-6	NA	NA	TGTGCCAGCAGTTTCGGGGATGGCTACACCTTC	CASSFGDGYTF
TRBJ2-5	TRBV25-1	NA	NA	TGTGCCAGCAGCGAACCTAGGTACCAAGAGACCCAGTACTTC	CASSEPRYQETQYF
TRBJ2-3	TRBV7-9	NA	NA	TGTGCCAGCACCCCTAGCACAGATACGCAGTATTTT	CASTPSTDTQYF
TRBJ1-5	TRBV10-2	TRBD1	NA	TGCGCCAGCAGGGGCACCGGGACAGGTAACCAGCCCCAGCATTTT	CASRGTGTGNQPQHF
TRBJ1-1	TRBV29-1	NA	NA	TGCAGCGTTGCAATGGGTCCAGGATTCATGAACACTGAAGCTTTCTTT	CSVAMGPGFMNTEAFF
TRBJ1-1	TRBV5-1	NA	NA	TGCGCCAGCAGCTTGGATCCGGTGAACACTGAAGCTTTCTTT	CASSLDPVNTEAFF
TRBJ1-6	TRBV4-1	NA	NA	TGCGCCAGCAGCCAAGAAGAGGGGCAGGTAGGGAGTTCACCCCTCCACTTT	CASSQEEGQVGSSPLHF
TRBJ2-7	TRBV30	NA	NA	TGTGCCTGGAGCCGACCCCCCCAGGGCCTGAGCTCCTACGAGCAGTACTTC	CAWSRPPQGLSSYEQYF
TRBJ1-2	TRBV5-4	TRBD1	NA	TGTGCCAGCAGCTTGCAAGGGGGCGATTCACATGGCTACACCTTC	CASSLQGGDSHGYTF
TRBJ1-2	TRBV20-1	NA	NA	TGCAGTGCGTCGAACAACTATGGCTACACCTTC	CSASNNYGYTF
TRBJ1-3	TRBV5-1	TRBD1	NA	TGCGCCAGCAGCGCTGACAGGGTAAACACCATATATTTT	CASSADRVNTIYF
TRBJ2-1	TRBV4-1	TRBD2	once	TGCGCCAGCAGCCAAGAATTAGCGGGGGACAATGAGCAGTTCTTC	CASSQELAGDNEQFF
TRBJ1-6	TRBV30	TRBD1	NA	TGTGCCTGGAGTGGCGGGGGGGGGACAGGTTCTTCACCCCTCCACTTT	CAWSGGGGTGSSPLHF
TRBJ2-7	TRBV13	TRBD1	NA	TGTGCCAGCAGCGGGGACAGGGTTGAGCAGTACTTC	CASSGDRVEQYF
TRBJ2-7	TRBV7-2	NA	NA	TGTGCCAGCAGCTCATCCATGGGCGGGTCCCACGAGCAGTACTTC	CASSSSMGGSHEQYF
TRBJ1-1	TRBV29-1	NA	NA	TGCAGCGGAGGAAAGGAATGGGGCGCTGAAGCTTTCTTT	CSGGKEWGAEAFF
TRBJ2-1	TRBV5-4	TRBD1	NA	TGTGCCAGCAGCAGGTATACGGGGACAGGAGCCAATGAGCAGTTCTTC	CASSRYTGTGANEQFF
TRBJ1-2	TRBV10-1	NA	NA	TGCGCCAGCAGTGACTCGGGAAGCCATGGCTACACCTTC	CASSDSGSHGYTF
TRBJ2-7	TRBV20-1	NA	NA	TGCAGTGCTAGGACCACGACCGAGCAGTACTTC	CSARTTTEQYF
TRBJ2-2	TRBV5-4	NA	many	TGTGCCAGCTCTCCTCGAGAGAGGGTAGCCGGGGAGCTGTTTTTT	CASSPRERVAGELFF